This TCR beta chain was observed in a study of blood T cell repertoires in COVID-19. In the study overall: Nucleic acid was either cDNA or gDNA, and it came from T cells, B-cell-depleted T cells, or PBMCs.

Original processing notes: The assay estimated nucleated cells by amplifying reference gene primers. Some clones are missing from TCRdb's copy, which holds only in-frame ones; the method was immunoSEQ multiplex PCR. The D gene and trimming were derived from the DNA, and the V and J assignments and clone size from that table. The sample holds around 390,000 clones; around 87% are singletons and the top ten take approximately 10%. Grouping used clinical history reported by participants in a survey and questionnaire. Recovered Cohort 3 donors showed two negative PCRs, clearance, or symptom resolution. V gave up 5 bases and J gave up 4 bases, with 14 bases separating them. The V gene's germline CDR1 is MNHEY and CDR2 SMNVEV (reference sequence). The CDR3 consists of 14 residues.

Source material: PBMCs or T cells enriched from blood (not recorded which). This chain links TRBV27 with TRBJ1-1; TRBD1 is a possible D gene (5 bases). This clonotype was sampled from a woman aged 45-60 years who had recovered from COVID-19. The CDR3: CASSRVGGRTEAFF. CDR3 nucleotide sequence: TGTGCCAGCAGTCGGGTGGGGGGTCGCACTGAAGCTTTCTTT.